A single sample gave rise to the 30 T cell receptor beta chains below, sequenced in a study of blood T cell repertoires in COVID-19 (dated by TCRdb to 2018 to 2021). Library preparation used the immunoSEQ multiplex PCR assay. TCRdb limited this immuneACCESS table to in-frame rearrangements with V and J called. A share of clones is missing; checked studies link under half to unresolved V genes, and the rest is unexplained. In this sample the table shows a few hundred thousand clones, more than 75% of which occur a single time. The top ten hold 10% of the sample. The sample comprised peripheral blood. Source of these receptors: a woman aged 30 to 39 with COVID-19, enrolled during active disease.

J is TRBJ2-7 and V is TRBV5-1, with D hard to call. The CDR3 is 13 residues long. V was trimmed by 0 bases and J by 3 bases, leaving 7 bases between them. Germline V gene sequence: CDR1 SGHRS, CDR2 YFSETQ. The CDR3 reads CASSLGLIYEQYF. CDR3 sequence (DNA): TGCGCCAGCAGCTTGGGACTGATCTACGAGCAGTACTTC.

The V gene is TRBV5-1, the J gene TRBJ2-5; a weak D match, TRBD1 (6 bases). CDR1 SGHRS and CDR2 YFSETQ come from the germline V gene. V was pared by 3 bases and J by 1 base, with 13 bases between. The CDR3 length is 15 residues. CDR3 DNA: TGCGCCAGCAGCTATACAGGGAGCTTCCAAGAGACCCAGTACTTC. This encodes CASSYTGSFQETQYF.

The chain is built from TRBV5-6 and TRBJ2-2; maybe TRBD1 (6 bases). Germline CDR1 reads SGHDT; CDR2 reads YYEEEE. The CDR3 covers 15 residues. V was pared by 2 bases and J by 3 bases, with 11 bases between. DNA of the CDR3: TGTGCCAGCAGCTTCTTGACAGGAGACACCGGGGAGCTGTTTTTT. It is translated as CASSFLTGDTGELFF.

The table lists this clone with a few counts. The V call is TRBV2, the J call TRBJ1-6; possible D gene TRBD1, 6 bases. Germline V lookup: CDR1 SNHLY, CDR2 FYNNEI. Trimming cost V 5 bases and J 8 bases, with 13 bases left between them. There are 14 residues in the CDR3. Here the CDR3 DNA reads TGTGCCAGCAGTATTGACAGGCGGGATTCACCCCTCCACTTT. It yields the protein CASSIDRRDSPLHF.

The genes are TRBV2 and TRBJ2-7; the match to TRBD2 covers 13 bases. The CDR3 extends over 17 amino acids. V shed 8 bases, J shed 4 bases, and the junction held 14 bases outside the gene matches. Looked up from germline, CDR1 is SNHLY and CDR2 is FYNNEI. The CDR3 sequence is CASGTGGTSGKRYEQYF. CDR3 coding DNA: TGTGCCAGCGGGACAGGAGGGACTAGCGGGAAGAGGTACGAGCAGTACTTC.

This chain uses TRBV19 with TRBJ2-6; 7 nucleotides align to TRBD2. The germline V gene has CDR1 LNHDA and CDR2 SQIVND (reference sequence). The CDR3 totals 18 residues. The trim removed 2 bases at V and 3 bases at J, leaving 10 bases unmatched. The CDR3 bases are TGTGCCAGTAGTATACAGGGAGGGCGTAAGGATGGGGCCAACGTCCTGACTTTC. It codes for CASSIQGGRKDGANVLTF.

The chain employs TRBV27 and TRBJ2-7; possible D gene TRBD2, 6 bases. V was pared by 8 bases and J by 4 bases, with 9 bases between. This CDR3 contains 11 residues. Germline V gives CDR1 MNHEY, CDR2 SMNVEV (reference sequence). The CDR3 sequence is CASGGWYEQYF. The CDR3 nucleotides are TGTGCCAGCGGGGGGTGGTACGAGCAGTACTTC.

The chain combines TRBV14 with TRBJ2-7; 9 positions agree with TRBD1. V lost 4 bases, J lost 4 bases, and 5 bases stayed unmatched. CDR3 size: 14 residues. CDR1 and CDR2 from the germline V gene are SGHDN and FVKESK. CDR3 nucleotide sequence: TGTGCCAGCAGCCCCGGGACAGGGCTATACGAGCAGTACTTC. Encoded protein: CASSPGTGLYEQYF. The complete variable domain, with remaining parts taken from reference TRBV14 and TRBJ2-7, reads EAGVTQFPSHSVIEKGQTVTLRCDPISGHDNLYWYRRVMGKEIKFLLHFVKESKQDESGMPNNRFLAERTGGTYSTLKVQPAELEDSGVYFCASSPGTGLYEQYFGPGTRLTVT.

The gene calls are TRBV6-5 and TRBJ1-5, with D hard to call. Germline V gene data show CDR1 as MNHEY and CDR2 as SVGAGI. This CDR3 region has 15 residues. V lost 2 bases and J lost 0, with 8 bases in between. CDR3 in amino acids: CASSYTGNSNQPQHF. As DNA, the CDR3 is TGTGCCAGCAGTTACACGGGGAATAGCAATCAGCCCCAGCATTTT.

The CDR3 DNA is TGCGCCAGCAGCGCCAGGGATGAGCAGTTCTTC. Translated, it gives CASSARDEQFF. The rearrangement uses TRBV5-1 and TRBJ2-1, with a tentative D call TRBD1 (5 bases). The CDR3 is 11 amino acids. V was pared by 4 bases and J by 8 bases, with 7 bases between. CDR1 is SGHRS and CDR2 is YFSETQ in the germline V gene.

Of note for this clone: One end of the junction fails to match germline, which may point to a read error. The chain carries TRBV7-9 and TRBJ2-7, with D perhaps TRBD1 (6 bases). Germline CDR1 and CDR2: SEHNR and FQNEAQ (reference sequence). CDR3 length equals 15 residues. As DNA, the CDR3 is TGTGCCAGCAGCTCTCCATCCAGGGGCCTGGGGGAGCAGTGCTTC. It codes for CASSSPSRGLGEQCF. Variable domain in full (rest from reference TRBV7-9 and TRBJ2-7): DTGVSQNPRHKITKRGQNVTFRCDPISEHNRLYWYRQTLGQGPEFLTYFQNEAQLEKSRLLSDRFSAERPKGSFSTLEIQRTEQGDSAMYLCASSSPSRGLGEQCFGPGTRLTVT.

CDR3 amino acids: CASRVLTGREQYF. CDR3 coding DNA: TGTGCCAGCCGGGTTCTTACGGGTCGGGAGCAGTACTTC. The chain links TRBV6-5 to TRBJ2-7; D ambiguous. Germline V gives CDR1 MNHEY, CDR2 SVGAGI. The CDR3 runs 13 residues. The V gene lost 8 bases and the J gene lost 7 bases, with 18 bases spanning the gap.

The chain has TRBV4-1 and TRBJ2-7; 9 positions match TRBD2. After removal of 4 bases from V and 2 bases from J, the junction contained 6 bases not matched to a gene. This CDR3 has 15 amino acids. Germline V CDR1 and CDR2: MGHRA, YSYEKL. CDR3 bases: TGCGCCAGCAGCCCGGATAGCGGGAGACCCTACGAGCAGTACTTC. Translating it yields CASSPDSGRPYEQYF.

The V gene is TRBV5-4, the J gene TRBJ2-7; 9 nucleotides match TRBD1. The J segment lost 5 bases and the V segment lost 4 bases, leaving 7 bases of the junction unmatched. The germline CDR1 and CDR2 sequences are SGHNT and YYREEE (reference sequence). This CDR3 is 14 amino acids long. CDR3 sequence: CASSRDRQGDEQYF. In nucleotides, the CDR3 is TGTGCCAGCAGCCGTGACCGACAGGGGGACGAGCAGTACTTC.

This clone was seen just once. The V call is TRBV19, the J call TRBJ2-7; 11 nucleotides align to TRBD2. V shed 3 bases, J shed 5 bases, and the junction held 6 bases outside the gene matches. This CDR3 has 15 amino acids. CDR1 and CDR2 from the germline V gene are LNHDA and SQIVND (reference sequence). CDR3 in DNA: TGTGCCAGTAGTATCATTAGCGGGAGGGGCCACGAGCAGTACTTC. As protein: CASSIISGRGHEQYF.

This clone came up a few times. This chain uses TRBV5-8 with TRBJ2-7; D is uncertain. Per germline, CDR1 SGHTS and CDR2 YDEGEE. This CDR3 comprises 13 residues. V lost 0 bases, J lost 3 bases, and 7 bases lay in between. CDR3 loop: CASSLVQDYEQYF. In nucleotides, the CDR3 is TGTGCCAGCAGCTTGGTACAAGACTACGAGCAGTACTTC.

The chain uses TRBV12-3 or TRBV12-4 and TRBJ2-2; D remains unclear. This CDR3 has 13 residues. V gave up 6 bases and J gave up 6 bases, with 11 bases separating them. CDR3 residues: CASSPPAAGELFF. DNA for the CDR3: TGTGCCAGCAGCCCGCCCGCGGCCGGGGAGCTGTTTTTT.

CDR3 in amino acids: CASSFVSLAETYEQYF. CDR3 DNA: TGTGCCAGCAGTTTTGTGAGCCTAGCGGAGACCTACGAGCAGTACTTC. V usage is TRBV28 and J usage is TRBJ2-7; 7 bases map to TRBD2. Per the germline V gene, CDR1 is MDHEN and CDR2 is SYDVKM. The CDR3 has 16 amino acids. V trimming: 3 bases; J trimming: 2 bases; junction bases outside the gene matches: 10.

CDR3 coding DNA: TGTGCTACAGACTTATACAATGAGCAGTTCTTC. It translates to CATDLYNEQFF. The chain carries TRBV12-5 and TRBJ2-1, with no clear D. The V and J ends lost 10 bases and 4 bases respectively, with 8 bases between them. In germline, CDR1 is LGHNT, CDR2 FRNRAP. This CDR3 spans 11 amino acids.

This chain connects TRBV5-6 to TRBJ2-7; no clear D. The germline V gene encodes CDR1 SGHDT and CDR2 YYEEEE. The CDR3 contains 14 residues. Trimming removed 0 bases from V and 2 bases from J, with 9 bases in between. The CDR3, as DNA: TGTGCCAGCAGCTTGGGGCAACCCACCTACGAGCAGTACTTC. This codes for CASSLGQPTYEQYF. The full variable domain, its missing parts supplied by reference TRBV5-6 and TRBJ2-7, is DAGVTQSPTHLIKTRGQQVTLRCSPKSGHDTVSWYQQALGQGPQFIFQYYEEEERQRGNFPDRFSGHQFPNYSSELNVNALLLGDSALYLCASSLGQPTYEQYFGPGTRLTVT.

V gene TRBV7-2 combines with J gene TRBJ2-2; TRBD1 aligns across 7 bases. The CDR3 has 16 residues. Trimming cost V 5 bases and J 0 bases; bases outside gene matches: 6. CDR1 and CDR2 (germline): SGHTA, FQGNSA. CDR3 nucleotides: TGTGCCAGCAGCCATAGGGACAGTTCGAACACCGGGGAGCTGTTTTTT. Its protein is CASSHRDSSNTGELFF.

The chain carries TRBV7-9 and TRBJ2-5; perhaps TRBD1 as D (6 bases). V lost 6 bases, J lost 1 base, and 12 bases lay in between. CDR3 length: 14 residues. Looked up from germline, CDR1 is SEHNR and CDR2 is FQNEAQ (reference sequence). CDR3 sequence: CASSLDSFQETQYF. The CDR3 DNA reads TGTGCCAGCAGTTTGGACAGCTTCCAAGAGACCCAGTACTTC.

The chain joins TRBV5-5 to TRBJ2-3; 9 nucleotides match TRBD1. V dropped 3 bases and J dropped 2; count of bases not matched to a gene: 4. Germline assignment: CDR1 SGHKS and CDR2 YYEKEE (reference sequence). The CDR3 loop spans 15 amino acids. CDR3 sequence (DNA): TGTGCCAGCAGCTCGGGACAGGGTTTCACAGATACGCAGTATTTT. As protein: CASSSGQGFTDTQYF.

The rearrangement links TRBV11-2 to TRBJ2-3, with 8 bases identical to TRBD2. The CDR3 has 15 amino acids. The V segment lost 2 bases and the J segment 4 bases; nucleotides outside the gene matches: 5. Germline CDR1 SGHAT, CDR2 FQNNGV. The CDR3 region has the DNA TGTGCCAGCAGCTTAATAGGAGCGGGAGCAGATACGCAGTATTTT. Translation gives CASSLIGAGADTQYF. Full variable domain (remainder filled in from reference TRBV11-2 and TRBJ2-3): EAGVAQSPRYKIIEKRQSVAFWCNPISGHATLYWYQQILGQGPKLLIQFQNNGVVDDSQLPKDRFSAERLKGVDSTLKIQPAKLEDSAVYLCASSLIGAGADTQYFGPGTRLTVL.

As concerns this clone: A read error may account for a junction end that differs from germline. CDR3: CASSPLISTTQASVVTF. The CDR3 DNA follows: TGTGCCAGCTCGCCTTTAATATCCACCACCCAGGCTAGCGTCGTAACCTTC. The chain couples TRBV18 to TRBJ2-7, with D maybe TRBD2 (6 bases). CDR3 length equals 17 residues. Germline V gives CDR1 KGHSH, CDR2 LQKENI.

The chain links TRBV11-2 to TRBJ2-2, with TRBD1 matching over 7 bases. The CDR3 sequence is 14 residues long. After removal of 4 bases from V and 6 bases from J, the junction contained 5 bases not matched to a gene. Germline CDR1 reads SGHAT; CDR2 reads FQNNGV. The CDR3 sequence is CASSSNRGPGELFF. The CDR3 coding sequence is TGTGCCAGCAGCTCAAACAGGGGACCCGGGGAGCTGTTTTTT.

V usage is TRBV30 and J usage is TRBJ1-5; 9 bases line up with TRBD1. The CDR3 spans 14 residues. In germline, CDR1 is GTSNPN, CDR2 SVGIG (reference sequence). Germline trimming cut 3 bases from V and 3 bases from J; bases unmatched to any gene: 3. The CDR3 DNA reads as TGTGCCTGGAGGAAACAGGGGGCCAATCAGCCCCAGCATTTT. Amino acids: CAWRKQGANQPQHF.

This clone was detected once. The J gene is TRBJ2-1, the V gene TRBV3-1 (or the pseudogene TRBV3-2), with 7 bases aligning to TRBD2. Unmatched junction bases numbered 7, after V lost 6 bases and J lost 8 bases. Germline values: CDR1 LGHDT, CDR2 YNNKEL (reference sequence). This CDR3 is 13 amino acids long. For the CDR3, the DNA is TGTGCCAGCAGACGGGGGGACGAGGATGAGCAGTTCTTC. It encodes CASRRGDEDEQFF.

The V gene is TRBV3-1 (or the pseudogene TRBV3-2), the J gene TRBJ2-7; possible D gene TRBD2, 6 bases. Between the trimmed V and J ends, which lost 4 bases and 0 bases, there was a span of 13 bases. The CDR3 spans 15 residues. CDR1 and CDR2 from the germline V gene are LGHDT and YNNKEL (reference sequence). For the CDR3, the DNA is TGTGCCAGCAGCCCCGGGACTCCTGGCTCCTACGAGCAGTACTTC. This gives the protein CASSPGTPGSYEQYF.

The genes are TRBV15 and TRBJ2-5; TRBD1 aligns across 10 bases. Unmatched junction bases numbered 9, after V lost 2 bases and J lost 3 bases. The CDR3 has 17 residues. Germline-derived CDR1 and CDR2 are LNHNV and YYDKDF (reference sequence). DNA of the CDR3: TGTGCCACCAGCAGATACTACCCGGGACAGGGGAAAGAGACCCAGTACTTC. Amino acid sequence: CATSRYYPGQGKETQYF.